The T cell receptor (beta chain) under discussion was sequenced for a study of blood T cell repertoires in COVID-19. Study details: Acute and convalescent COVID-19 samples came from the United States, Italy and Spain.

The method was immunoSEQ multiplex PCR; TCRdb's version includes in-frame clones alone and lacks a portion of them. The table has under 300,000 clones, roughly 90% seen once; the top ten hold 2.2%. The germline gives CDR1 SNHLY, CDR2 FYNNEI. This CDR3 is 13 amino acids long. The V gene lost 7 bases and the J gene lost 2 bases, with 8 bases spanning the gap. The sequence was collected from a man aged 25-45 years who had recovered from COVID-19. Sequencing used peripheral blood. This chain uses TRBV2 with TRBJ1-4; TRBD1 might be the D (6 bases). The CDR3 nucleotides are TGTGCCAGCATGACAGGCACTAATGAAAAACTGTTTTTT. It translates to CASMTGTNEKLFF.